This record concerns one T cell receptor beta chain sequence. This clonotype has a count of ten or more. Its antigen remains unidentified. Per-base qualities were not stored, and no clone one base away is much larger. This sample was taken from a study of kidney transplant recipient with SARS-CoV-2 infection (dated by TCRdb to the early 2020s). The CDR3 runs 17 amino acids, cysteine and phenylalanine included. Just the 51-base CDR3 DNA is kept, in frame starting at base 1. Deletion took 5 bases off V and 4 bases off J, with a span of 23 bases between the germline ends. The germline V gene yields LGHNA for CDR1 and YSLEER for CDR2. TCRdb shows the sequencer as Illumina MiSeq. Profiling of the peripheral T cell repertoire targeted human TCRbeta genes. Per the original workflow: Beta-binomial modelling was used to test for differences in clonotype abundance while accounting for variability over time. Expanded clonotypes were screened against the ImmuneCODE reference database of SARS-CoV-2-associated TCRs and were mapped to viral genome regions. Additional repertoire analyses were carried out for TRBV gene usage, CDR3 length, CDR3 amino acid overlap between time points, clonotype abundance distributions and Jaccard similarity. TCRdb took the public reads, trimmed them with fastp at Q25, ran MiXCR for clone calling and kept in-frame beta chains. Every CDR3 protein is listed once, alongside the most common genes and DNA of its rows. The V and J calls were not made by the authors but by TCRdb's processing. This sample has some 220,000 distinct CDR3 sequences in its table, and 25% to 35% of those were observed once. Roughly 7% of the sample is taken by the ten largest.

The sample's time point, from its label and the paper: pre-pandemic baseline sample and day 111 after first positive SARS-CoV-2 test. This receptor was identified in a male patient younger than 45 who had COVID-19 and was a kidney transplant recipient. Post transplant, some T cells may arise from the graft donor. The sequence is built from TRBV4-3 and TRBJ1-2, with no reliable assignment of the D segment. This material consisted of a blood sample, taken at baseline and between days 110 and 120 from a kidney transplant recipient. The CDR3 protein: CASSSGLGRRKTYGYTF. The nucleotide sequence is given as TGCGCCAGCAGCTCCGGACTAGGACGTCGAAAGACCTATGGCTACACCTTC.